Reported below is one T cell receptor (beta chain). This entry comes from a study of T cells in women clearing cervical HPV infection. Produced via immunoSEQ multiplex PCR; TCRdb's table is partial and in-frame only. The table lists about 36,000 clones. The source of this sequence is a woman between 18 and 70 years old with a cervical HPV16 infection that either progressed to CIN3+ or cleared (not recorded which). Sequencing was carried out using blood buffy coat.

This chain's CDR3 is CASTSTGDQAPLFF. CDR3 bases read: TGTGCCAGTACAAGTACAGGGGATCAAGCACCA. This chain joins TRBV19 and TRBJ1-4; 7 nucleotides align to TRBD1. The read ends 3 residues before the CDR3 terminus; that terminus is restored from the germline J gene. The CDR3 has 14 residues. The germline CDR1 and CDR2 sequences are LNHDA and SQIVND (reference sequence).